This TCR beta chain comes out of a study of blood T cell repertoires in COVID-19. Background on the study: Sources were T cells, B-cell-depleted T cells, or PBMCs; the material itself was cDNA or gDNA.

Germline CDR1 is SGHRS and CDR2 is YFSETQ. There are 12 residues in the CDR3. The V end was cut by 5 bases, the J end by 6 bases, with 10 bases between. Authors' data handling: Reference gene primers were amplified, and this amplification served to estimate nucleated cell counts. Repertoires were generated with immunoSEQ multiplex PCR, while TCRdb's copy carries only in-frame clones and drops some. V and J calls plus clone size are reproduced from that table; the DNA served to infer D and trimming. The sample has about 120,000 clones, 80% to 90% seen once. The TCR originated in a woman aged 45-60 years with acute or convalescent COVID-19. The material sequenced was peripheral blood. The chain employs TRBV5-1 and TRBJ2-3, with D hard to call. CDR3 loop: CASRQNGDTQYF. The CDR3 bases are TGCGCCAGCAGGCAGAACGGGGATACGCAGTATTTT.